This T cell receptor (beta chain) is drawn from a study of OX40 agonist ivuxolimab in advanced cancers. Study-level background: Ivuxolimab doses were 0.01, 0.1, 0.3, 1.5, 3 or 10 mg/kg every 2 weeks. It was permissible to have had prior anti-PD-1, anti-PD-L1 or anti-CTLA-4 therapy, and under 45% had some. Three patients showed partial responses: one hepatocellular carcinoma and two cutaneous melanoma cases.

Germline CDR1 is MDHEN and CDR2 is SYDVKM. Trimming stripped 5 bases from V and 5 bases from J, with 18 bases between. CDR3 length equals 15 residues. The protocol was immunoSEQ multiplex PCR, while the TCRdb copy is restricted to in-frame clones and leaves out a portion. This sample has roughly 80,000 clones, with over 70% found just once. The sample in question was CD4+ or CD8+ T cells sorted from blood, obtained in a trial of the OX40 agonist ivuxolimab. This chain connects TRBV28 to TRBJ1-1; D may be TRBD1 (5 bases). The source of this sequence is an adult with an advanced solid tumor such as melanoma, head and neck, liver or kidney cancer. The CDR3 region is CASSHYSHRGTEAFF. For the CDR3, the DNA is TGTGCCAGCAGTCATTACTCCCACCGGGGGACTGAAGCTTTCTTT.